These 3 T cell receptor beta chains were sequenced from one sample in a study of cytomegalovirus exposure and HLA in healthy donors. PCR used 60 Vbeta primers and 13 Jbeta primers. Some clones are missing from TCRdb's copy, which holds only in-frame ones; the method was immunoSEQ multiplex PCR. The sample contains around 130,000 clones, 81% of which appear only once. The source material was PBMCs. These receptors originate from a man aged 18 to 30 in good health and CMV-seronegative.

V and J are TRBV5-5 and TRBJ1-2; D remains unclear. The V end was cut by 4 bases, the J end by 5 bases, with 21 bases between. This CDR3 has 16 residues. Germline lookup yields CDR1 SGHKS and CDR2 YYEKEE (reference sequence). The CDR3 DNA follows: TGTGCCAGCAGCGCTAAGGACGGACTCCCGTGGTATGGCTACACCTTC. Its protein product is CASSAKDGLPWYGYTF. The full variable domain, completed using reference TRBV5-5 and TRBJ1-2, is DAGVTQSPTHLIKTRGQQVTLRCSPISGHKSVSWYQQVLGQGPQFIFQYYEKEERGRGNFPDRFSARQFPNYSSELNVNALLLGDSALYLCASSAKDGLPWYGYTFGSGTRLTVV.

This clone has more than one count but fewer than ten. This rearrangement joins TRBV30 to TRBJ1-2; TRBD1 agrees at 11 bases. There are 14 residues in the CDR3. Per germline, CDR1 GTSNPN and CDR2 SVGIG (reference sequence). V was clipped by 1 base and J by 7 bases; unmatched bases: 5. CDR3 in DNA: TGTGCCTGGAGTGCAGGACAGGGGGCGCGTGGCTACACCTTC. As protein: CAWSAGQGARGYTF.

The chain employs TRBV7-9 and TRBJ1-3; D is undetermined. Germline CDR1 SEHNR, CDR2 FQNEAQ (reference sequence). The CDR3 extends over 16 amino acids. The V end was cut by 3 bases, the J end by 0 bases, with 12 bases between. CDR3 sequence reads: CASSLVELNSGNTIYF. As DNA, the CDR3 is TGTGCCAGCAGCTTGGTCGAACTAAACTCTGGAAACACCATATATTTT. Based on the CDR3 plus reference TRBV7-9 and TRBJ1-3, the full variable domain is DTGVSQNPRHKITKRGQNVTFRCDPISEHNRLYWYRQTLGQGPEFLTYFQNEAQLEKSRLLSDRFSAERPKGSFSTLEIQRTEQGDSAMYLCASSLVELNSGNTIYFGEGSWLTVV.